Listed below are T cell receptor beta chains from one sample, sequenced in a study of blood T cells in healthy people across ages. TCRdb independently ran MiXCR on the 5' RACE reads; one entry per CDR3 protein. The sample shows around 670,000 distinct CDR3 sequences, approximately 30% of them seen only once. Sample: blood. These receptors all stem from an elderly woman in good health. Both conserved end residues are part of each CDR3. Fields, in order: D gene, V gene, clone size, J gene, CDR3 DNA, CDR3 protein. The D gene is left open where the match is weak. Clone size is given for some rows only: seen once, a few or many times, or a class if the clone is expanded.

d_gene: .; v_gene: TRBV5-1; abundance: many; j_gene: TRBJ2-3; CDR3nt: TGCGCCAGCAGCCCCCGCCGGCAGGGAGGAGATACGCAGTATTTT; CDR3aa: CASSPRRQGGDTQYF
d_gene: .; v_gene: TRBV6-1; abundance: many; j_gene: TRBJ1-2; CDR3nt: TGTGCCAGCAGCGCCCCCGGCAGCCGATATGGCTACACCTTC; CDR3aa: CASSAPGSRYGYTF
d_gene: TRBD1; v_gene: TRBV6-2/TRBV6-3; abundance: many; j_gene: TRBJ1-2; CDR3nt: TGTGCCAGCAGTTACTCGAGACAGGGAGGTGGCTACACCTTC; CDR3aa: CASSYSRQGGGYTF
d_gene: .; v_gene: TRBV5-1; abundance: many; j_gene: TRBJ2-3; CDR3nt: TGCGCCAGCAGCCTCCCGGCTAGCCCGGCAGATACGCAGTATTTT; CDR3aa: CASSLPASPADTQYF
d_gene: TRBD1; v_gene: TRBV12-3/TRBV12-4; abundance: many; j_gene: TRBJ2-5; CDR3nt: TGTGCCAGCAGTTTCCGGGACAGGGGGAGGGATGAGCAGTACTTC; CDR3aa: CASSFRDRGRDEQYF
d_gene: .; v_gene: TRBV2; abundance: few; j_gene: TRBJ2-7; CDR3nt: TGTGCCAGCAGGGTATTGGTTGCCTACGAGCAGTACTTC; CDR3aa: CASRVLVAYEQYF
d_gene: TRBD1; v_gene: TRBV7-9; abundance: .; j_gene: TRBJ2-1; CDR3nt: TGTGCCAGCAGCCTACCAGTGGGGACAGGGTCCAATGAGCAGTTCTTC; CDR3aa: CASSLPVGTGSNEQFF
d_gene: .; v_gene: TRBV29-1; abundance: few; j_gene: TRBJ1-3; CDR3nt: TGCAGCGTTGAAGTTGGAAACACCATATATTTT; CDR3aa: CSVEVGNTIYF
d_gene: .; v_gene: TRBV5-6; abundance: many; j_gene: TRBJ2-1; CDR3nt: TGTGCCAGCAGCTTGGCAGGCAGGGAGAATGAGCAGTTCTTC; CDR3aa: CASSLAGRENEQFF
d_gene: .; v_gene: TRBV6-5; abundance: once; j_gene: TRBJ1-3; CDR3nt: TGTGCCAGCAGTTCGAAATGGGACGGTCAGAGAAACACCATATATTTT; CDR3aa: CASSSKWDGQRNTIYF
d_gene: TRBD2; v_gene: TRBV20-1; abundance: .; j_gene: TRBJ2-1; CDR3nt: TGCAGTGCTAGAGAGTCAGCTAGCGGGAGGGCCAATAGGCAGTTCTTC; CDR3aa: CSARESASGRANRQFF
d_gene: .; v_gene: TRBV28; abundance: few; j_gene: TRBJ1-2; CDR3nt: TGTGCCAGCAGTCCCTCCGGAGGGTCTGACTATGGCTACACCTTC; CDR3aa: CASSPSGGSDYGYTF
d_gene: .; v_gene: TRBV20-1; abundance: few; j_gene: TRBJ2-1; CDR3nt: TGCAGTGCTAGTAAGTCCCAGGGAAGATACAATGAGCAGTTCTTC; CDR3aa: CSASKSQGRYNEQFF
d_gene: TRBD2; v_gene: TRBV20-1; abundance: many; j_gene: TRBJ2-5; CDR3nt: TGCAGTGCCCCGTCTTTCCAGCGGGGCTGGGAGACCCAGTACTTC; CDR3aa: CSAPSFQRGWETQYF
d_gene: .; v_gene: TRBV7-2; abundance: many; j_gene: TRBJ2-3; CDR3nt: TGTGCCAGCAGCCAGGGGGCGGGGGGGCGGATAGATACGCAGTATTTT; CDR3aa: CASSQGAGGRIDTQYF
d_gene: TRBD1; v_gene: TRBV4-1; abundance: many; j_gene: TRBJ2-1; CDR3nt: TGCGCCAGCAGCCAACCCCGGGACAGGGGCGGCTCCTACAATGAGCAGTTCTTC; CDR3aa: CASSQPRDRGGSYNEQFF
d_gene: .; v_gene: TRBV5-4; abundance: many; j_gene: TRBJ2-7; CDR3nt: TGTGCCAGCAGCTCCAAGAAGAGTTATACCTACGAGCAGTACTTC; CDR3aa: CASSSKKSYTYEQYF
d_gene: TRBD2; v_gene: TRBV6-2/TRBV6-3; abundance: .; j_gene: TRBJ2-1; CDR3nt: TGTGCCAGCAGTTACTTGCGGCCCGGGACTAGCGGGGGAAATGAGCAGTTCTTC; CDR3aa: CASSYLRPGTSGGNEQFF
d_gene: .; v_gene: TRBV3-1; abundance: .; j_gene: TRBJ2-7; CDR3nt: TGTGCCAGCAGCCCCACTAGGGGGACGTACGAGCAGTACTTC; CDR3aa: CASSPTRGTYEQYF
d_gene: .; v_gene: TRBV7-9; abundance: many; j_gene: TRBJ2-4; CDR3nt: TGTGCCAGCAGCTTGTTTTCGGGGGAACTAGCCAAAAACATTCAGTACTTC; CDR3aa: CASSLFSGELAKNIQYF
d_gene: .; v_gene: TRBV28; abundance: many; j_gene: TRBJ1-2; CDR3nt: TGTGCCAGCAGTTTGAGGGCTGGGGGACGTAACTATGGCTACACCTTC; CDR3aa: CASSLRAGGRNYGYTF
d_gene: .; v_gene: TRBV7-2; abundance: many; j_gene: TRBJ1-2; CDR3nt: TGTGCCAGCAGCTTAGGTGGTTCAGGAACTGGCTACACCTTC; CDR3aa: CASSLGGSGTGYTF
d_gene: TRBD2; v_gene: TRBV9; abundance: few; j_gene: TRBJ2-5; CDR3nt: TGTGCCAGCAGCTTTGGAGCGGGGGGGCGCGAGACCCAGTACTTC; CDR3aa: CASSFGAGGRETQYF
d_gene: .; v_gene: TRBV27; abundance: .; j_gene: TRBJ2-7; CDR3nt: TGTGCCAGCAGTTCCGCAAACATAGGGGCTTTGCAGTACTTC; CDR3aa: CASSSANIGALQYF
d_gene: .; v_gene: TRBV5-1; abundance: many; j_gene: TRBJ1-1; CDR3nt: TGCGCCAGCAGCTTCGAGGGATATTCTGAAGCTTTCTTT; CDR3aa: CASSFEGYSEAFF
d_gene: TRBD2; v_gene: TRBV15; abundance: few; j_gene: TRBJ2-1; CDR3nt: TGTGCCACCAGCGTTATACTAGCGGGGGTCCGAAATGAGCAGTTCTTC; CDR3aa: CATSVILAGVRNEQFF
d_gene: TRBD1; v_gene: TRBV6-6; abundance: many; j_gene: TRBJ2-5; CDR3nt: TGTGCCAGCACCGACAGGGGACAGGTCCAAGAGACCCAGTACTTC; CDR3aa: CASTDRGQVQETQYF
d_gene: TRBD2; v_gene: TRBV5-1; abundance: many; j_gene: TRBJ2-3; CDR3nt: TGCGCCAGCAGCTTGCGCGGGGGGTTCAAAGATACGCAGTATTTT; CDR3aa: CASSLRGGFKDTQYF
d_gene: .; v_gene: TRBV25-1; abundance: .; j_gene: TRBJ2-7; CDR3nt: TGTGCCAGCAGTGAAGGCAACGAGCAGTACTTC; CDR3aa: CASSEGNEQYF
d_gene: TRBD1; v_gene: TRBV2; abundance: few; j_gene: TRBJ1-4; CDR3nt: TGTGCCAGCAGTTCCGGGACAGGGCAAAAACTGTTTTTT; CDR3aa: CASSSGTGQKLFF
d_gene: .; v_gene: TRBV3-1; abundance: few; j_gene: TRBJ1-4; CDR3nt: TGTGCCAGCAGCCAATGGGGGCAGGGAGGTGAAAAACTGTTTTTT; CDR3aa: CASSQWGQGGEKLFF
d_gene: TRBD2; v_gene: TRBV5-1; abundance: .; j_gene: TRBJ2-7; CDR3nt: TGCGCCAGCAGCTTGGCTGCTAGCGGCTACAATGAGCAGTACTTC; CDR3aa: CASSLAASGYNEQYF
d_gene: TRBD1; v_gene: TRBV29-1; abundance: many; j_gene: TRBJ1-2; CDR3nt: TGCAGCGTTAAGACAGGGAACGGCTACACCTTC; CDR3aa: CSVKTGNGYTF
d_gene: .; v_gene: TRBV5-1; abundance: .; j_gene: TRBJ2-6; CDR3nt: TGCGCCAGCAGCCCGGGGGCGAACTCTGGGGCCAACGTCCTGACTTTC; CDR3aa: CASSPGANSGANVLTF
d_gene: .; v_gene: TRBV30; abundance: few; j_gene: TRBJ1-1; CDR3nt: TGTGCCTGGAATCGCCAGGGGAACACTGAAGCTTTCTTT; CDR3aa: CAWNRQGNTEAFF
d_gene: TRBD2; v_gene: TRBV28; abundance: many; j_gene: TRBJ2-5; CDR3nt: TGTGCCAGCAGTTTATACCCAGCGGGGTTACAAGAGACCCAGTACTTC; CDR3aa: CASSLYPAGLQETQYF
d_gene: TRBD1; v_gene: TRBV5-1; abundance: .; j_gene: TRBJ1-6; CDR3nt: TGCGCCAGCAGCTTGGCTGGGGACAGGGATTCACCCCTCCACTTT; CDR3aa: CASSLAGDRDSPLHF
d_gene: .; v_gene: TRBV29-1; abundance: .; j_gene: TRBJ1-2; CDR3nt: TGCAGCGTTGGTCATGGCCGCCCTAGCTATGGCTACACCTTC; CDR3aa: CSVGHGRPSYGYTF
d_gene: .; v_gene: TRBV5-1; abundance: .; j_gene: TRBJ1-6; CDR3nt: TGCGCCAGCAGCTTGGCCGTGAGGAATAATTCACCCCTCCACTTT; CDR3aa: CASSLAVRNNSPLHF
d_gene: TRBD1; v_gene: TRBV4-1; abundance: .; j_gene: TRBJ1-4; CDR3nt: TGCGCCAGCAGCCAAGAAACAGGGGGTCTTTTTGAAAAACTGTTTTTT; CDR3aa: CASSQETGGLFEKLFF
d_gene: .; v_gene: TRBV20-1; abundance: .; j_gene: TRBJ2-7; CDR3nt: TGCAGTGCTATAGTGGGTATTAGCTCCTACGAGCAGTACTTC; CDR3aa: CSAIVGISSYEQYF
d_gene: .; v_gene: TRBV6-2/TRBV6-3; abundance: few; j_gene: TRBJ1-2; CDR3nt: TGTGCCACCTCCCTTGGAGACAGACCCTTCTATGGCTACACCTTC; CDR3aa: CATSLGDRPFYGYTF
d_gene: TRBD1; v_gene: TRBV5-1; abundance: .; j_gene: TRBJ2-2; CDR3nt: TGCGCCAGCGGCGACAGGGGCAACACCGGGGAGCTGTTTTTT; CDR3aa: CASGDRGNTGELFF
d_gene: TRBD2; v_gene: TRBV6-2/TRBV6-3; abundance: many; j_gene: TRBJ2-1; CDR3nt: TGTGCCAGCAGTTTACTAGCGGGGGCCTACAATGAGCAGTTCTTC; CDR3aa: CASSLLAGAYNEQFF
d_gene: .; v_gene: TRBV4-1; abundance: many; j_gene: TRBJ1-4; CDR3nt: TGCGCCAGCAGCCAAGTGAGGGAAAAACTGTTTTTT; CDR3aa: CASSQVREKLFF
d_gene: .; v_gene: TRBV4-2; abundance: many; j_gene: TRBJ2-5; CDR3nt: TGTGCCAGCAGCCAAGAGAGGACGGAGACCCAGTACTTC; CDR3aa: CASSQERTETQYF
d_gene: TRBD2; v_gene: TRBV3-1; abundance: many; j_gene: TRBJ2-3; CDR3nt: TGTGCCAGCAGCCAAGATTGGAAGCGGGGGGGGTTAGAAGATACGCAGTATTTT; CDR3aa: CASSQDWKRGGLEDTQYF